Reported below is one T cell receptor beta chain. The antigen remains unidentified. Profiling relied on immunoSEQ multiplex PCR, and the TCRdb table lists in-frame clones only, not all of them. The sample gives 55,000 to 65,000 clones, more than 60% of which show up once; less than 4% is in the top ten. V dropped 3 bases and J dropped 1 base, with 16 bases sitting between them. From germline, CDR1 is SGHRS and CDR2 YFSETQ. This CDR3 is built from 16 residues. The record originates from a study of radiotherapy plus CTLA-4 blockade in lung cancer. Study-level results: Tumor-derived TCR clones expanded in blood after radiotherapy plus ipilimumab. Per reports, early blood T cell clone dynamics, plus interferon-beta, forecast response most strongly.

Receiving focal radiation plus CTLA-4 blockade with ipilimumab were patients who had chemo-refractory metastatic non-small-cell lung cancer. This TCR derives from a human donor with non-small cell lung cancer who had a partial response to radiotherapy plus ipilimumab. Material: peripheral blood, obtained from a patient treated with radiotherapy plus ipilimumab. The chain combines TRBV5-1 with TRBJ1-1, with no clear D. The DNA for the CDR3 is TGCGCCAGCAGCTCGGATCCCCTTAGACAGAACACTGAAGCTTTCTTT. Translated, it gives CASSSDPLRQNTEAFF.